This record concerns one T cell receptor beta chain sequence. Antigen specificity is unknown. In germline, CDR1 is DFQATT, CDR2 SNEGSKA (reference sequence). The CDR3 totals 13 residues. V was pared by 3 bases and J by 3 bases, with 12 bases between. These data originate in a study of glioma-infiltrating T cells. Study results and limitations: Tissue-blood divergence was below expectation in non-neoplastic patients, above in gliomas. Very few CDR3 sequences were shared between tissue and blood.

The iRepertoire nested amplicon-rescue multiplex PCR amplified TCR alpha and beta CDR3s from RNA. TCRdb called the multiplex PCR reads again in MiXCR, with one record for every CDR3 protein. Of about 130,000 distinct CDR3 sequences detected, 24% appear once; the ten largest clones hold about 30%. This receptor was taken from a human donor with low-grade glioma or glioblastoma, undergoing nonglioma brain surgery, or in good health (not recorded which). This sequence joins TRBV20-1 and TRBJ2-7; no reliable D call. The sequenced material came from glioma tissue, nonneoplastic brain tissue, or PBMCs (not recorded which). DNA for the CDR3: TGCAGTGCTAGTTTATACAAGGACTACGAGCAGTACGTC. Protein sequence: CSASLYKDYEQYV.